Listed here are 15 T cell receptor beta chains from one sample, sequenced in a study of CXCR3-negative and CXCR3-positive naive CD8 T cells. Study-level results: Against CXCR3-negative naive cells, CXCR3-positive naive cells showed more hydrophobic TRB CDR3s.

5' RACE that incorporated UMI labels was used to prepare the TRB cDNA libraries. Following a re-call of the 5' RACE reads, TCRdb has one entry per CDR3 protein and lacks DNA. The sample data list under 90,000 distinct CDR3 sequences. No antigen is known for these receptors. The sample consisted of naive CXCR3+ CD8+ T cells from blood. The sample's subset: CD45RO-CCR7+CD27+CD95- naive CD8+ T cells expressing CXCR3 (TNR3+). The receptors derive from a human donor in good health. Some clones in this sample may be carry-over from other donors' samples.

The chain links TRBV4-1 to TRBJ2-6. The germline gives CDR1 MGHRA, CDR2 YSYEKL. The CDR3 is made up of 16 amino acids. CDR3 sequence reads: CASSQERVSGANVPTF.

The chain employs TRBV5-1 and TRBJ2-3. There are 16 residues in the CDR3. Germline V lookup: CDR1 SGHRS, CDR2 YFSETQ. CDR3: CASSSQQFLPHDTQYF.

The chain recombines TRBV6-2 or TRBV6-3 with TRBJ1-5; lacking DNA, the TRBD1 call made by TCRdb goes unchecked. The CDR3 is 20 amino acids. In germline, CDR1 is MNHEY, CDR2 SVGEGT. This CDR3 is CASSYLTHGQAPRGNQPQHF.

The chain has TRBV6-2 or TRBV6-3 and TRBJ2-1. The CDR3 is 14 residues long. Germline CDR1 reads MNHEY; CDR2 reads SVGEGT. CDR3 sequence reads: CASSYPTSDNEQFF.

CDR3: CATSRDRGTANYGYTF. This chain uses TRBV15 with TRBJ1-2. CDR1 and CDR2 (germline): LNHNV, YYDKDF (reference sequence). This CDR3 region has 16 residues.

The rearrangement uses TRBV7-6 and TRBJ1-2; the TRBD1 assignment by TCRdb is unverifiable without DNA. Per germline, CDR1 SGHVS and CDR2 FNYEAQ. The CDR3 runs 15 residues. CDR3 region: CASSQTGGEDYGYTF.

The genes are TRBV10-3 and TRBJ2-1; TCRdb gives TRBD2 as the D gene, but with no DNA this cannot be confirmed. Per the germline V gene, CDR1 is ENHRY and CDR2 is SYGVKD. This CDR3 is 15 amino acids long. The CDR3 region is CAISVGLAVYNEQFF.

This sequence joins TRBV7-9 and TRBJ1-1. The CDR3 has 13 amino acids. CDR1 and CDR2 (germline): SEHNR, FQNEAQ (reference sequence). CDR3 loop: CASSLEVVTEAFF.

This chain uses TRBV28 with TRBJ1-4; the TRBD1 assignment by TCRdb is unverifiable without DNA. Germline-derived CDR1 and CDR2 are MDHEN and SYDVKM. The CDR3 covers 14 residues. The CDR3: CASSLRQGVEKLFF.

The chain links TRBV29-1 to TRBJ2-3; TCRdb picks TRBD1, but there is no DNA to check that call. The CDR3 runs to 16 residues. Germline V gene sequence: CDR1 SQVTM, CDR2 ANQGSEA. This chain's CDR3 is CSVEDPKGSGADTQYF.

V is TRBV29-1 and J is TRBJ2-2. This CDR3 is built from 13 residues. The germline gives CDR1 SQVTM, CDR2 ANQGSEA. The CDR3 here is CSVETAGSWELFF.

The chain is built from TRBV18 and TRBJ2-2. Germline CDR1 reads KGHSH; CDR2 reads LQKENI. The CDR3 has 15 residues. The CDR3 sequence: CASSPTDRNTGELFF.

CDR3 sequence: CASSLVGPSGGAWTGELFF. This rearrangement joins TRBV7-6 to TRBJ2-2; TCRdb's D call, TRBD2, is unchecked because there is no DNA. The CDR3 extends over 19 amino acids. The germline V gene has CDR1 SGHVS and CDR2 FNYEAQ.

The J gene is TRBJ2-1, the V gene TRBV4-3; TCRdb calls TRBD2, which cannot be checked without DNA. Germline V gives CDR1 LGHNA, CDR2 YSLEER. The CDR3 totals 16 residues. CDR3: CASSQDISGGYNEQFF.

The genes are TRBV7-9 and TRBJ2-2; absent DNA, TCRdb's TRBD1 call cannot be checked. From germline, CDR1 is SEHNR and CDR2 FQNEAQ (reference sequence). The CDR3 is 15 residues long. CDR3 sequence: CASSLVQGTTGELFF.